Listed here are 30 T cell receptor beta chains from one sample, sequenced in a study of blood T cells in healthy people across ages. Combining a sample-barcoded 5' primer with a J-beta primer mix, a second PCR ran for about 6 to 11 cycles. TCRdb reanalysed the 5' RACE reads using MiXCR and keeps one entry per CDR3 protein. This table holds about 940,000 distinct CDR3 sequences, around 46% found once. Sequenced: blood. Receptor source: a man younger than 40 in good health.

The chain employs TRBV4-3 and TRBJ2-7; 10 bases fit TRBD2. Looked up from germline, CDR1 is LGHNA and CDR2 is YSLEER. This CDR3 has 16 residues. V gave up 0 bases and J gave up 3 bases; unmatched junction bases: 5. The CDR3 reads CASSQDGASGSYEQYF. The CDR3 region has the DNA TGCGCCAGCAGCCAAGATGGGGCTAGCGGGAGCTACGAGCAGTACTTC.

In its sample, this clonotype was seen a few times. V and J are TRBV6-5 and TRBJ2-3; 11 bases agree with TRBD2. V trimming: 6 bases; J trimming: 4 bases; junction bases outside the gene matches: 9. This CDR3 comprises 16 residues. Germline-derived CDR1 and CDR2 are MNHEY and SVGAGI. The DNA of the CDR3 is TGTGCCAGCAGCCCCACCGGGACTAGCGGCGCAGATACGCAGTATTTT. This gives the protein CASSPTGTSGADTQYF.

The chain combines TRBV12-3 or TRBV12-4 with TRBJ2-3; 8 bases are a match to TRBD2. This CDR3 contains 14 residues. V shed 7 bases and J 4 bases; nucleotides not matched to a gene: 7. In DNA, the CDR3 is TGTGCCAGCACTACTCGGGGGGGTGCAGATACGCAGTATTTT. Protein product: CASTTRGGADTQYF.

This chain connects TRBV28 to TRBJ2-7; TRBD1 matches 9 bases. V lost 1 base, J lost 2 bases, and 3 bases stayed unmatched. The CDR3 consists of 15 residues. Germline CDR1 reads MDHEN; CDR2 reads SYDVKM. In DNA form, the CDR3 reads TGTGCCAGCAGTTTATTTGACAGGGGGGCCTACGAGCAGTACTTC. This codes for CASSLFDRGAYEQYF.

This clonotype was recorded at least ten times. The chain carries TRBV7-2 and TRBJ2-3, with 9 bases aligning to TRBD2. Germline lookup yields CDR1 SGHTA and CDR2 FQGNSA. The length of the CDR3 is 15 residues. The V gene end was trimmed by 4 bases and the J gene end by 4 bases; junction bases not matched to a gene: 6. DNA for the CDR3: TGTGCCAGCAGCTGGGGCGCGGGAGGGTCAGATACGCAGTATTTT. This encodes CASSWGAGGSDTQYF.

This clonotype was observed once. The J gene is TRBJ2-1, the V gene TRBV7-9; 9 positions agree with TRBD2. After removal of 4 bases from V and 9 bases from J, the junction contained 10 bases not matched to a gene. Germline assignment: CDR1 SEHNR and CDR2 FQNEAQ (reference sequence). The CDR3 consists of 15 residues. Here the CDR3 reads CASSSSRGGFGEQFF. The CDR3 DNA reads as TGTGCCAGCAGCTCCTCGCGGGGGGGATTTGGTGAGCAGTTCTTC.

J is TRBJ2-7 and V is TRBV7-9; D gene ambiguous. The CDR3 loop spans 14 amino acids. V shed 2 bases and J shed 3 bases, with 11 bases lying between them. In germline, CDR1 is SEHNR, CDR2 FQNEAQ (reference sequence). DNA of the CDR3: TGTGCCAGCAGCTTATCGACCACGGACTACGAGCAGTACTTC. This translates into CASSLSTTDYEQYF.

This clonotype was recorded once. The V and J genes are TRBV30 and TRBJ2-7, with unresolved D. Germline V lookup: CDR1 GTSNPN, CDR2 SVGIG (reference sequence). Trimming stripped 5 bases from V and 3 bases from J, with 14 bases between. The CDR3 loop spans 13 amino acids. CDR3 protein: CAWHPGSSYEQYF. The DNA for the CDR3 is TGTGCCTGGCACCCGGGTAGTAGCTACGAGCAGTACTTC. The variable domain in full, completed from reference TRBV30 and TRBJ2-7, reads SQTIHQWPATLVQPVGSPLSLECTVEGTSNPNLYWYRQAAGRGLQLLFYSVGIGQISSEVPQNLSASRPQDRQFILSSKKLLLSDSGFYLCAWHPGSSYEQYFGPGTRLTVT.

The CDR3 DNA follows: TGTGCCAGCAGTGCACCGGGACAGGGGGCGATTGATGAGCAGTTCTTC. Its translation is CASSAPGQGAIDEQFF. The rearrangement joins TRBV6-1 to TRBJ2-1; 12 nucleotides line up with TRBD1. V lost 4 bases and J lost 8; bases outside the gene matches: 9. Per germline, CDR1 MNHNS and CDR2 SASEGT. This CDR3 comprises 16 residues.

This clonotype was recorded a few times. The chain has TRBV28 and TRBJ2-7; 7 nucleotides line up with TRBD1. The CDR3 is 12 residues long. J gave up 8 bases and V 6 bases, and 7 bases lay outside the gene matches. Germline lookup yields CDR1 MDHEN and CDR2 SYDVKM. The CDR3 here is CASRSLGGKQYF. The CDR3 coding sequence is TGTGCCAGCAGGTCGTTAGGGGGCAAGCAGTACTTC.

The gene calls are TRBV2 and TRBJ2-1; D may be TRBD1 or TRBD2 (6 bases each). Trimming cost V 3 bases and J 9 bases, with 18 bases left between them. There are 15 residues in the CDR3. Germline V lookup: CDR1 SNHLY, CDR2 FYNNEI. CDR3 protein: CASSDGGPVLVEQFF. In nucleotides, the CDR3 is TGTGCCAGCAGTGATGGGGGGCCGGTTTTGGTTGAGCAGTTCTTC. Complete variable domain (other parts from reference TRBV2 and TRBJ2-1): EPEVTQTPSHQVTQMGQEVILRCVPISNHLYFYWYRQILGQKVEFLVSFYNNEISEKSEIFDDQFSVERPDGSNFTLKIRSTKLEDSAMYFCASSDGGPVLVEQFFGPGTRLTVL.

The chain uses TRBV5-1 and TRBJ1-2, with D uncertain. V was shortened by 0 bases and J by 9 bases, with 21 bases between the two germline ends. Germline V gene data show CDR1 as SGHRS and CDR2 as YFSETQ. The CDR3 contains 16 residues. CDR3 sequence (DNA): TGCGCCAGCAGCTTGGCCGGAGCCGCCCACTTCGGGAGCTACACCTTC. Residues: CASSLAGAAHFGSYTF.

The chain employs TRBV6-1 and TRBJ1-2, with D unresolved. Trimming removed 7 bases at V and 2 bases at J, with 14 bases between. The germline gives CDR1 MNHNS, CDR2 SASEGT. The CDR3 runs 14 residues. The chain's CDR3 is CASILNRANYGYTF. The CDR3 DNA reads TGTGCCAGCATACTCAATCGGGCCAACTATGGCTACACCTTC.

The rearrangement joins TRBV7-3 to TRBJ2-3; 9 bases agree with TRBD1. The CDR3 sequence is 17 residues long. Per the germline V gene, CDR1 is SGHTA and CDR2 is FQGTGA. V was clipped by 1 base and J by 2 bases; unmatched bases: 7. Here the CDR3 DNA reads TGTGCCAGCAGCTTAATCCCTACAGGGGGCCTCACAGATACGCAGTATTTT. Amino acids: CASSLIPTGGLTDTQYF.

About this clonotype: One end of the junction varies from germline; a read error may be responsible. The V gene is TRBV5-1, the J gene TRBJ2-3; D is unresolved. The CDR3 is made up of 14 amino acids. The germline V gene encodes CDR1 SGHRS and CDR2 YFSETQ. CDR3 sequence (DNA): TGCGCCAGCATCTTGATGGCAGACACAGATACGCAGTATTTT. This encodes CASILMADTDTQYF.

The chain couples TRBV10-3 to TRBJ2-5; D not resolved. The end of the DNA is better explained by TRBJ2-7, so the J call may be wrong. The CDR3 loop spans 13 amino acids. Germline V lookup: CDR1 ENHRY, CDR2 SYGVKD. The CDR3 bases are TGTGCCATCAGTGGGTACACCGATTACGAGCAGTACTTC. Protein sequence: CAISGYTDYEQYF.

The chain recombines TRBV25-1 with TRBJ1-5; D is uncertain. CDR1 and CDR2 from the germline V gene are MGHDK and SYGVNS. The CDR3 runs to 12 residues. Between the trimmed V and J ends, which lost 7 bases and 9 bases, there was a span of 13 bases. The CDR3: CASNWTARPQHF. The CDR3 DNA is TGTGCCAGCAACTGGACCGCCCGGCCCCAGCATTTT.

V and J are TRBV6-2 or TRBV6-3 and TRBJ2-6; D gene unclear. The CDR3 spans 15 residues. V gave up 6 bases and J gave up 1 base, with 10 bases separating them. CDR1 and CDR2 (germline): MNHEY, SVGEGT. The CDR3 nucleotides are TGTGCCAGCAGCCCCCATCGGTCTGGGGCCAACGTCCTGACTTTC. It codes for CASSPHRSGANVLTF.

This clonotype occurred a few times. V and J are TRBV7-2 and TRBJ2-1; the D gene is possibly TRBD1 (5 bases). The germline V gene encodes CDR1 SGHTA and CDR2 FQGNSA. The CDR3 sequence is 15 residues long. The V end was cut by 3 bases, the J end by 3 bases, with 12 bases between. CDR3 DNA: TGTGCCAGCAGCTTCAGGCAGGGCGGCTACAATGAGCAGTTCTTC. It yields the protein CASSFRQGGYNEQFF.

Here the CDR3 reads CASSQEAPSTDTQYF. As DNA, the CDR3 is TGTGCCAGCAGCCAAGAAGCACCATCCACAGATACGCAGTATTTT. The chain links TRBV14 to TRBJ2-3; D is undetermined. The CDR3 extends over 15 amino acids. V was clipped by 0 bases and J by 2 bases, with 9 bases between them. CDR1 is SGHDN and CDR2 is FVKESK in the germline V gene.

This chain joins TRBV12-5 and TRBJ1-2; D remains unclear. The CDR3 contains 13 residues. Germline values: CDR1 LGHNT, CDR2 FRNRAP. The V and J ends lost 1 base and 4 bases respectively, with 7 bases between them. CDR3 amino acids: CASGLDGLYGYTF. In nucleotides, the CDR3 is TGTGCTAGTGGTTTGGACGGCCTCTATGGCTACACCTTC.

The chain has TRBV7-2 and TRBJ2-4; D gene ambiguous. The CDR3 sequence is 18 residues long. V lost 0 bases and J lost 1, with 16 bases in between. CDR1 is SGHTA and CDR2 is FQGNSA in the germline V gene. CDR3 sequence: CASSLALIRDRAKNIQYF. For the CDR3, the DNA is TGTGCCAGCAGCTTAGCGCTAATAAGGGATCGTGCCAAAAACATTCAGTACTTC.

V and J are TRBV5-1 and TRBJ2-3; TRBD1 or TRBD2 may be the D gene (6 bases each). CDR3 size: 16 residues. Looked up from germline, CDR1 is SGHRS and CDR2 is YFSETQ. V was pared by 4 bases and J by 0 bases, with 15 bases between. CDR3 in amino acids: CASSPGALSSTDTQYF. The CDR3, as DNA: TGCGCCAGCAGCCCGGGGGCCTTGTCTAGCACAGATACGCAGTATTTT. Based on the CDR3 plus reference TRBV5-1 and TRBJ2-3, the full variable domain is KAGVTQTPRYLIKTRGQQVTLSCSPISGHRSVSWYQQTPGQGLQFLFEYFSETQRNKGNFPGRFSGRQFSNSRSEMNVSTLELGDSALYLCASSPGALSSTDTQYFGPGTRLTVL.

The V call is TRBV7-2, the J call TRBJ1-2, with TRBD1 identical over 9 bases. There are 14 residues in the CDR3. The germline V gene encodes CDR1 SGHTA and CDR2 FQGNSA. V trimming: 7 bases; J trimming: 4 bases; junction bases outside the gene matches: 7. The CDR3 spells CASTVDRGRYGYTF. CDR3 coding DNA: TGTGCCAGCACCGTGGACAGGGGCCGCTATGGCTACACCTTC.

The chain employs TRBV7-2 and TRBJ2-3; D gene ambiguous. The V gene's germline CDR1 is SGHTA and CDR2 FQGNSA. Trimming took off 0 bases at V and 6 bases at J, with 10 bases between the two ends. The CDR3 loop spans 14 amino acids. DNA for the CDR3: TGTGCCAGCAGCTTAGCGTTCTCGACCGATACGCAGTATTTT. This sequence encodes CASSLAFSTDTQYF. The variable domain in full, with the rest retrieved from reference TRBV7-2 and TRBJ2-3, is GAGVSQSPSNKVTEKGKDVELRCDPISGHTALYWYRQSLGQGLEFLIYFQGNSAPDKSGLPSDRFSAERTGGSVSTLTIQRTQQEDSAVYLCASSLAFSTDTQYFGPGTRLTVL.

J is TRBJ2-5 and V is TRBV29-1; 10 nucleotides line up with TRBD1. This CDR3 is built from 16 residues. V lost 6 bases to trimming and J lost 1 base; unmatched junction nucleotides: 11. In germline, CDR1 is SQVTM, CDR2 ANQGSEA. CDR3 bases: TGCAGCGTCGGGGGTCTACGGACAGGGGGCCAAGAGACCCAGTACTTC. Translated: CSVGGLRTGGQETQYF.

The sample holds a few counts of this clonotype. The CDR3 DNA reads TGTGCCAGCAGCCAAGAAGCCCAGGGGGGTAATGGCTACACCTTC. It encodes CASSQEAQGGNGYTF. This chain joins TRBV4-2 and TRBJ1-2, with 7 bases lining up with TRBD1. The CDR3 extends over 15 amino acids. V dropped 0 bases and J dropped 6; count of bases not matched to a gene: 7. Germline CDR1 and CDR2: LGHNA and YNFKEQ.

The chain couples TRBV6-5 to TRBJ2-7; the D is unclear. With the DNA end fitting TRBJ2-5 better, the J assignment may be wrong. The germline V gene has CDR1 MNHEY and CDR2 SVGAGI. This CDR3 spans 15 amino acids. CDR3 DNA: TGTGCCAGCAGTTACAGTCGCGGCTTGTCGGAGACCCAGTACTTC. The encoded protein is CASSYSRGLSETQYF.

In regard to this clonotype: The junction departs from germline at one end; a sequencing error may be responsible. The chain recombines TRBV13 with TRBJ2-1, with D possibly matching TRBD2 (7 bases). Germline-derived CDR1 and CDR2 are PRHDT and FYEKMQ (reference sequence). The CDR3 sequence is 14 residues long. CDR3 DNA: TGTGCCAGCAGAAGGGGGGGCTCCGACAATGAGCAGTTCTTC. Translating gives CASRRGGSDNEQFF.

This clonotype was observed a handful of times. The chain employs TRBV21-1 and TRBJ2-7. TRBV21-1 is designated a pseudogene. There are 12 residues in the CDR3. The CDR3, as DNA: TGTGCCAGCAGCCAAGTGGACCGGGAGCAGTACTTC. Protein: CASSQVDREQYF.